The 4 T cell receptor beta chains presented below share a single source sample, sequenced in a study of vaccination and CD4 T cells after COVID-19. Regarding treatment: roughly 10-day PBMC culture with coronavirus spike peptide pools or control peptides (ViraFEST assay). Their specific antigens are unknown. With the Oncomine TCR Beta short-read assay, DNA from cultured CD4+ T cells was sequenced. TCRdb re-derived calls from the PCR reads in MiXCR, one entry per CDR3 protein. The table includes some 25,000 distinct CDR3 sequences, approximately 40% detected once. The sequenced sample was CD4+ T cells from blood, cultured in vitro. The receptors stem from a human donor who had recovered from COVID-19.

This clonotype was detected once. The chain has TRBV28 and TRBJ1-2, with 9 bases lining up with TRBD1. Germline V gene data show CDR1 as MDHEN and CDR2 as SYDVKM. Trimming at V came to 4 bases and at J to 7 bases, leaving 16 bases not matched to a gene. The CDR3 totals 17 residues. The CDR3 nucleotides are TGTGCCAGCAGTTCAGAAAGGACAGGGGTCGGGAAAAGTGGCTACACCTTC. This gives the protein CASSSERTGVGKSGYTF.

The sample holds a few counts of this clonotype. CDR3 coding DNA: TGTGCCAGCAGCATGCAGGGGGCTTCCAATCAGCCCCAGCATTTT. This translates into CASSMQGASNQPQHF. The V call is TRBV12-3 or TRBV12-4, the J call TRBJ1-5; 8 bases are a match to TRBD1. J gave up 3 bases and V 6 bases, and 7 bases lay outside the gene matches. The CDR3 loop spans 15 amino acids.

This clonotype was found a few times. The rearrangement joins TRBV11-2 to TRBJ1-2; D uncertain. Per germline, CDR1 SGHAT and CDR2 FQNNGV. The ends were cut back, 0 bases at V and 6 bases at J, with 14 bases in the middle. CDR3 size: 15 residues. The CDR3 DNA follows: TGTGCCAGCAGCTTAGATAATCGGGGTGGGCATGGCTACACCTTC. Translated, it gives CASSLDNRGGHGYTF.

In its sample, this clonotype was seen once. The CDR3, as DNA: TGTGCCAGCAGCCTTAGCGGGAGGGCCAAAAATGAGCAGTTCTTC. Translation: CASSLSGRAKNEQFF. The chain is built from TRBV6-1 and TRBJ2-1, with 11 bases that match TRBD2. Germline loops: CDR1 MNHNS, CDR2 SASEGT. This CDR3 has 15 residues. Germline trimming cut 6 bases from V and 7 bases from J; bases unmatched to any gene: 8.